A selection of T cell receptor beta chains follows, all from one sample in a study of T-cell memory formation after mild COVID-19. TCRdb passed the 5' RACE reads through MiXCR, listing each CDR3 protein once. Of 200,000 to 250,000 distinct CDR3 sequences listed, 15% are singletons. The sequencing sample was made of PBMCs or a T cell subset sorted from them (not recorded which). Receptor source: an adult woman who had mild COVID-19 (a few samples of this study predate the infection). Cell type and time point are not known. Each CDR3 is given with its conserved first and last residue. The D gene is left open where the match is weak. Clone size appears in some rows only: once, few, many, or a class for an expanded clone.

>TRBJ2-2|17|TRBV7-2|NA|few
CASSTRLWGPDTGELFF
TGTGCCAGCAGCACACGGCTGTGGGGGCCGGACACCGGGGAGCTGTTTTTT
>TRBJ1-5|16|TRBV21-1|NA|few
CASSTRDRGRNQPQHF
TGTGCCAGCAGCACCCGGGACAGGGGAAGGAATCAGCCCCAGCATTTT
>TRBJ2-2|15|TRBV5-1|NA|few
CASSLVRVLTGELFF
TGCGCCAGCAGCTTGGTTCGCGTTTTGACCGGGGAGCTGTTTTTT
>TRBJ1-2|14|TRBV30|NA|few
CAWSTGGASYGYTF
TGTGCCTGGAGTACCGGGGGGGCCAGCTATGGCTACACCTTC
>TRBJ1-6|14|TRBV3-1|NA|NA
CASSQVRVGSPLHF
TGTGCCAGCAGCCAAGTAAGGGTAGGCTCACCCCTCCACTTT
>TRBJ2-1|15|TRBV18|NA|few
CASSPGPTGGNEQFF
TGTGCCAGCTCACCGGGACCTACCGGCGGCAATGAGCAGTTCTTC
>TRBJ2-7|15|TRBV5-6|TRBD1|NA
CASSLLTGGIYEQYF
TGTGCCAGCAGCTTGCTAACAGGGGGCATCTACGAGCAGTACTTC
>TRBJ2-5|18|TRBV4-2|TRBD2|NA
CASSTQTTSSSGVETQYF
TGTGCCAGCAGCACCCAGACCACCAGCAGTAGCGGGGTTGAGACCCAGTACTTC
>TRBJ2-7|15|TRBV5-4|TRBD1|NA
CASSLRQGNWNEQYF
TGTGCCAGCAGCTTGCGACAGGGGAATTGGAACGAGCAGTACTTC
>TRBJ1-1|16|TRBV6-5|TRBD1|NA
CASRSGTGGQNTEAFF
TGTGCCAGCAGATCCGGGACAGGGGGCCAAAACACTGAAGCTTTCTTT
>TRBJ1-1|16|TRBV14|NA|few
CASSPAGFRMNTEAFF
TGTGCCAGCAGCCCAGCAGGGTTTCGGATGAACACTGAAGCTTTCTTT
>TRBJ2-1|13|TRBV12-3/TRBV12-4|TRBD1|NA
CASSLRGNDEQFF
TGTGCCAGCAGTCTCAGGGGGAACGATGAGCAGTTCTTC